This TCR beta chain was sequenced during a study of Graves' ophthalmopathy and Graves' hyperthyroidism. Points on this clonotype: The conserved final phenylalanine or tryptophan is absent from the CDR3, which likely points to a read error.

TCR beta CDR3 amplification used RNA transcripts. The authors performed first-round RT-PCR with HTBI primers and then a second-round multiplex PCR. Via MiXCR, TCRdb re-called the multiplex PCR reads, giving one row per CDR3 protein. The sample lists a few hundred thousand distinct CDR3 sequences; around a sixth were seen once. With V trimmed by 4 bases and J by 2 bases, 1 base remained unmatched. Germline CDR1 is MNHEY and CDR2 is SVGAGI. The CDR3 loop spans 15 amino acids. The rearrangement joins TRBV6-5 to TRBJ2-7; 14 bases line up with TRBD2. Sequencing input: peripheral blood. The source is an adult man with Graves' ophthalmopathy. The CDR3 sequence: CASSSGLAGAYEQYS. CDR3 coding DNA: TGTGCCAGCAGTTCGGGACTAGCGGGAGCCTACGAGCAGTACTCC.